Listed here are 2 T cell receptor beta chains from one sample, sequenced in a study of blood T cell repertoires in COVID-19 (dated by TCRdb to about 2020). The library was generated by the immunoSEQ multiplex PCR assay. TCRdb stores this immuneACCESS table with in-frame sequences only. Part of the clones is absent; in the studies checked, under half of the shortfall reflects unresolved V genes, and no reason is known for the rest. Recorded for this sample are around 59,000 clones; 88% of them occurred a single time. The ten largest clones capture over 4% of the sample. The sample comprised peripheral blood. These TCRs come from a man aged 55 to 69 with acute or convalescent COVID-19.

This chain links TRBV7-8 with TRBJ1-1, with unresolved D. Germline V gene sequence: CDR1 SGHVS, CDR2 FQNEAQ. The CDR3 covers 13 residues. V lost 5 bases to trimming and J lost 0 bases, with 7 bases between them. The CDR3 bases are TGTGCCAGCAGCGAAAACATGAACACTGAAGCTTTCTTT. As protein: CASSENMNTEAFF.

This clone was seen a few times. This chain joins TRBV7-9 and TRBJ2-5, with 7 nucleotides matching TRBD2. This CDR3 region has 15 residues. Unmatched junction bases numbered 12, after V lost 6 bases and J lost 5 bases. The germline V gene encodes CDR1 SEHNR and CDR2 FQNEAQ (reference sequence). The CDR3 spells CASRPREGWVETQYF. In nucleotides, the CDR3 is TGTGCCAGCAGGCCGAGGGAGGGGTGGGTGGAGACCCAGTACTTC. Filled out from reference TRBV7-9 and TRBJ2-5, the complete variable domain reads DTGVSQNPRHKITKRGQNVTFRCDPISEHNRLYWYRQTLGQGPEFLTYFQNEAQLEKSRLLSDRFSAERPKGSFSTLEIQRTEQGDSAMYLCASRPREGWVETQYFGPGTRLLVL.